This T cell receptor beta chain comes out of a study of T cell clones after liver transplantation. Background on the study: Without induction therapy, subjects received standard immunosuppression until 12-24 months post-transplant.

Germline CDR1 reads SGHRS; CDR2 reads YFSETQ. The V gene lost 0 bases and the J gene lost 2 bases, with 9 bases spanning the gap. The CDR3 has 14 residues. Overall study findings and caveats: Post-transplant time points were not standardized, so conclusions are preliminary. Donor-reactive sequences fell more than third party-reactive ones, suggesting partial deletion.

Assay: immunoSEQ multiplex PCR; the TCRdb copy retains only in-frame clones and omits some. Among about 75,000 clones listed, around 84% were seen once. As concerns this clone: Its specificity is unknown.

The source material was CD4+ T cells from blood, sampled less than 50 months after liver transplant. This clonotype was obtained from a human patient who received a liver transplant. Some T cells may originate from the graft donor. The V gene is TRBV5-1, the J gene TRBJ2-7; weak D call: TRBD1 (6 bases). The CDR3 region is CASSLDRETYEQYF. DNA for the CDR3: TGCGCCAGCAGCTTGGACAGGGAGACCTACGAGCAGTACTTC.